This T cell receptor beta chain was identified in a study of Ad26.COV2.S vaccination and SARS-CoV-2 variants. Turning to the study itself: Sample donor was a member of the COV1001 Ad26.COV2.S trial arm. Study-wide results and limits: Vaccine recipients had higher spike-specific TCR breadth than placebo recipients. CD8+ and CD4+ T cells specific for spike reportedly responded with substantial breadth after vaccination. Recipients of vaccine and of placebo showed similar breadth of their non-spike TCR repertoires.

As for treatment: some 19 received Ad26.COV2.S at low or high dose, single or two shots; 5 received placebo; per-sample allocation not given. The samples were gathered on day 63 after the first injection of vaccine or placebo. Turning to this clone: Its antigen is unidentified.

This CDR3 comprises 11 residues. The germline V and J ends were trimmed by 2 bases and 10 bases, with 12 bases remaining between them. Germline V gene sequence: CDR1 GTSNPN, CDR2 SVGIG (reference sequence). The protocol was immunoSEQ multiplex PCR, while the TCRdb copy is restricted to in-frame clones and leaves out a portion. The table records 400,000 to 450,000 clones, around 93% of them present only once. The clonotype was recovered from a person aged 18-65 years who received the Ad26.COV2.S COVID-19 vaccine or a placebo. Sequenced here: peripheral blood, sampled in a trial of Ad26.COV2.S vaccine versus placebo. The V and J genes are TRBV30 and TRBJ2-7; D is perhaps TRBD2 (6 bases). The CDR3: CAWSQTGTQYF. The CDR3, as DNA: TGTGCCTGGAGTCAGACCGGGACTCAGTACTTC.